Each of the 24 T cell receptor beta chains below was sequenced from the same sample in a study of blood T cell repertoires in COVID-19. Profiled with immunoSEQ multiplex PCR; TCRdb holds only in-frame clones, not every one. This sample yields about 80,000 clones, of which around 82% are seen a single time; 20% to 25% belongs to the top ten. Sequencing input: peripheral blood. The receptors were gathered from a human donor in a cohort sampled during active COVID-19.

This chain uses TRBV11-2 with TRBJ2-1; the match to TRBD2 covers 10 bases. This CDR3 is 15 amino acids long. The junction had 7 bases not matched to a gene; V was cut back by 4 bases and J by 7 bases. Germline CDR1 is SGHAT and CDR2 is FQNNGV. The CDR3 coding sequence is TGTGCCAGCAGCTCCAGCGGGGGGGGCGGGAATGAGCAGTTCTTC. This encodes CASSSSGGGGNEQFF.

The rearrangement links TRBV18 to TRBJ1-3; 7 bases map to TRBD1. The ends lost 3 bases at V and 6 bases at J; junction bases unmatched: 8. Germline loops: CDR1 KGHSH, CDR2 LQKENI. The CDR3 contains 15 residues. DNA of the CDR3: TGTGCCAGCTCACCTCTCGAGACAGGGAAAAACACCATATATTTT. Amino acids: CASSPLETGKNTIYF.

This clone was seen more than once but under ten times. V and J are TRBV3-1 (or the pseudogene TRBV3-2) and TRBJ1-6, with D possibly being TRBD1 (6 bases). Germline V gene sequence: CDR1 LGHDT, CDR2 YNNKEL (reference sequence). The CDR3 has 18 amino acids. V shed 1 base and J shed 3 bases, with 16 bases lying between them. CDR3 nucleotide sequence: TGTGCCAGCAGCCAAGTCTACAGGGTGAGTGGCTATAATTCACCCCTCCACTTT. Its translation is CASSQVYRVSGYNSPLHF.

The rearrangement links TRBV29-1 to TRBJ1-2; D gene ambiguous. Germline assignment: CDR1 SQVTM and CDR2 ANQGSEA. The CDR3 contains 12 residues. Deletions cut 3 bases from V and 3 bases from J, with 8 bases between. The CDR3 region has the DNA TGCAGCGTTGAGGAGGGTGACTATGGCTACACCTTC. Encoded protein: CSVEEGDYGYTF.

V gene TRBV10-2 combines with J gene TRBJ1-5; tentative D call: TRBD1 (5 bases). V dropped 7 bases and J dropped 6 bases, with 13 bases sitting between them. This CDR3 is 13 amino acids long. Looked up from germline, CDR1 is WSHSY and CDR2 is SAAADI. The CDR3 protein is CASNSRAGQPQHF. The CDR3 DNA reads as TGCGCCAGCAATAGCAGGGCAGGTCAGCCCCAGCATTTT.

V and J are TRBV12-3 or TRBV12-4 and TRBJ1-5; tentative D call: TRBD1 (5 bases). The CDR3 is made up of 13 amino acids. The V end lost 6 bases, the J end lost 4 bases, and 10 bases lay between the germline ends. CDR3 DNA: TGTGCCAGCAGGGGGCTAGGAAATCAGCCCCAGCATTTT. The encoded protein is CASRGLGNQPQHF.

This clone was detected only a few times. The rearrangement uses TRBV29-1 and TRBJ2-1; weak D call: TRBD1 (6 bases). The germline V gene has CDR1 SQVTM and CDR2 ANQGSEA. The V end lost 3 bases, the J end lost 1 base, and 13 bases lay between the germline ends. The CDR3 totals 15 residues. The CDR3 nucleotides are TGCAGCGTTGACCCTACGGACAGTTCCTACAATGAGCAGTTCTTC. Translating it yields CSVDPTDSSYNEQFF.

V and J are TRBV7-2 and TRBJ2-5, with 7 bases that match TRBD2. Germline V CDR1 and CDR2: SGHTA, FQGNSA. The junction had 12 bases not matched to a gene; V was cut back by 8 bases and J by 3 bases. This CDR3 spans 15 amino acids. CDR3 DNA sequence: TGTGCCAGCGCCAGCGGGTGGCGGGGGAAAGAGACCCAGTACTTC. This gives the protein CASASGWRGKETQYF.

At least ten counts were recorded for this clone. V is TRBV28 and J is TRBJ1-3; the D gene is possibly TRBD1 (6 bases). Germline V gene data show CDR1 as MDHEN and CDR2 as SYDVKM. The ends were cut back, 7 bases at V and 2 bases at J, with 12 bases in the middle. The CDR3 has 14 residues. CDR3 nucleotides: TGTGCCAGCATCGGCGGGGGCGCTGGAAACACCATATATTTT. Protein product: CASIGGGAGNTIYF.

The chain carries TRBV2 and TRBJ2-1; D perhaps matches TRBD2 (6 bases). The CDR3 spans 14 residues. V lost 7 bases and J 5 bases, leaving 15 bases between the germline ends. Germline-derived CDR1 and CDR2 are SNHLY and FYNNEI. DNA for the CDR3: TGTGCCAGCACCATCGGGGGAAGGAACAATGAGCAGTTCTTC. Translation: CASTIGGRNNEQFF.

This clone was observed a handful of times. The chain combines TRBV5-6 with TRBJ1-1, with 7 bases identical to TRBD1. V was clipped by 0 bases and J by 5 bases; unmatched bases: 4. Germline CDR1 is SGHDT and CDR2 is YYEEEE. The CDR3 is 14 residues long. The CDR3, as DNA: TGTGCCAGCAGCTTGGACAGGGGCCTTACTGAAGCTTTCTTT. Amino acids: CASSLDRGLTEAFF.

The chain couples TRBV29-1 to TRBJ1-2; TRBD1 matches at 7 bases. Per the germline V gene, CDR1 is SQVTM and CDR2 is ANQGSEA. J lost 8 bases, V lost 8 bases, and 8 bases had no gene match. The CDR3 is 11 residues long. The DNA of the CDR3 is TGCAGCCTTAGACAGGGTCAGGGCTACACCTTC. Translated, it gives CSLRQGQGYTF.

The chain uses TRBV7-3 and TRBJ2-3, with TRBD2 matching 8 bases. CDR1 is SGHTA and CDR2 is FQGTGA in the germline V gene. The V segment lost 5 bases and the J segment 0 bases; nucleotides outside the gene matches: 4. The CDR3 has 15 amino acids. The CDR3 nucleotides read TGTGCCAGCAGCCCCACGGGGGGGAGCACAGATACGCAGTATTTT. Its translation: CASSPTGGSTDTQYF. Supplemented by reference TRBV7-3 and TRBJ2-3, the full variable domain reads GAGVSQTPSNKVTEKGKYVELRCDPISGHTALYWYRQSLGQGPEFLIYFQGTGAADDSGLPNDRFFAVRPEGSVSTLKIQRTERGDSAVYLCASSPTGGSTDTQYFGPGTRLTVL.

This rearrangement joins TRBV5-1 to TRBJ1-6, with TRBD1 identical over 8 bases. The CDR3 loop spans 17 amino acids. Germline V gives CDR1 SGHRS, CDR2 YFSETQ. V lost 1 base to trimming and J lost 5 bases; unmatched junction nucleotides: 8. DNA of the CDR3: TGCGCCAGCAGCTTGTCATCAGGGGGCCGAGATAATTCACCCCTCCACTTT. It encodes CASSLSSGGRDNSPLHF.

The chain carries TRBV5-8 and TRBJ2-3; 8 bases are shared with TRBD2. V was pared by 4 bases and J by 10 bases, with 5 bases of the junction left unmatched. Germline V gene lookup returns CDR1 SGHTS and CDR2 YDEGEE. CDR3 length: 12 residues. The CDR3 loop reads CASSPGGPAQYF. Written as DNA, the CDR3 is TGTGCCAGCAGCCCGGGGGGGCCGGCGCAGTATTTT.

J is TRBJ1-4 and V is TRBV18; maybe TRBD1 (5 bases). This CDR3 spans 16 amino acids. Germline lookup yields CDR1 KGHSH and CDR2 LQKENI. Trimming left V 3 bases short and J 12 bases short, with 23 bases between. CDR3 nucleotides: TGTGCCAGCTCACCGATGACAGCTTTAAGGATAACGGAACTGTTTTTT. It specifies CASSPMTALRITELFF. The whole variable domain, filled in from reference TRBV18 and TRBJ1-4, reads NAGVMQNPRHLVRRRGQEARLRCSPMKGHSHVYWYRQLPEEGLKFMVYLQKENIIDESGMPKERFSAEFPKEGPSILRIQQVVRGDSAAYFCASSPMTALRITELFFGSGTQLSVL.

The chain links TRBV12-3 or TRBV12-4 to TRBJ2-7; 7 bases are a match to TRBD2. The CDR3 spans 11 residues. With V trimmed by 8 bases and J by 4 bases, 2 bases remained unmatched. DNA for the CDR3: TGTGCCAGCGGGGAGGGATACGAGCAGTACTTC. Protein sequence: CASGEGYEQYF.

The chain combines TRBV7-3 with TRBJ1-2, with TRBD1 matching over 9 bases. V lost 5 bases to trimming and J lost 8 bases; unmatched junction nucleotides: 6. The V gene's germline CDR1 is SGHTA and CDR2 FQGTGA. CDR3 length equals 13 residues. The CDR3 reads CASSLRTGEGYTF. The CDR3 DNA sequence: TGTGCCAGCAGCCTGAGGACAGGGGAAGGCTACACCTTC.

This clone was detected a few times. This chain links TRBV28 with TRBJ2-4, with a weak D call TRBD1 (6 bases). Germline V gene lookup returns CDR1 MDHEN and CDR2 SYDVKM. The CDR3 contains 15 residues. The V end lost 7 bases, the J end lost 3 bases, and 16 bases lay between the germline ends. As DNA, the CDR3 is TGTGCCAGCACCCCACCCAGGGGAGTCAAAAACATTCAGTACTTC. The encoded protein is CASTPPRGVKNIQYF. Complete variable domain (other parts from reference TRBV28 and TRBJ2-4): DVKVTQSSRYLVKRTGEKVFLECVQDMDHENMFWYRQDPGLGLRLIYFSYDVKMKEKGDIPEGYSVSREKKERFSLILESASTNQTSMYLCASTPPRGVKNIQYFGAGTRLSVL.

The chain couples TRBV19 to TRBJ2-1; D remains unclear. The V gene's germline CDR1 is LNHDA and CDR2 SQIVND (reference sequence). The CDR3 has 15 residues. The V end was cut by 6 bases, the J end by 4 bases, with 16 bases between. The CDR3 here is CASRAAVQPYNEQFF. CDR3 nucleotides: TGTGCCAGTAGAGCAGCAGTACAGCCTTACAATGAGCAGTTCTTC.

The CDR3 sequence: CASSAGTGGIEKLFF. The CDR3 nucleotides are TGCGCCAGCAGCGCAGGGACAGGGGGCATTGAAAAACTGTTTTTT. The chain recombines TRBV5-1 with TRBJ1-4; 12 nucleotides align to TRBD1. V shed 4 bases and J 7 bases; nucleotides not matched to a gene: 5. Germline loops: CDR1 SGHRS, CDR2 YFSETQ. This CDR3 has 15 residues.

This clone has a single count. The CDR3 is CATSDPSGRWAGELFF. The CDR3 DNA is TGTGCCACCAGTGACCCCTCGGGTCGTTGGGCCGGGGAGCTGTTTTTT. V is TRBV24-1 and J is TRBJ2-2; D is undetermined. CDR1 and CDR2 (germline): KGHDR, SFDVKD. The V and J ends lost 4 bases and 6 bases respectively, with 17 bases between them. The CDR3 is 16 residues long.

The rearrangement joins TRBV27 to TRBJ1-4; D gene uncertain. Germline loops: CDR1 MNHEY, CDR2 SMNVEV (reference sequence). CDR3 length: 13 residues. V lost 7 bases and J lost 0, with 6 bases in between. CDR3 loop: CASKETTNEKLFF. The CDR3 DNA sequence: TGTGCCAGCAAGGAGACAACTAATGAAAAACTGTTTTTT.

The V call is TRBV29-1, the J call TRBJ2-2; D is perhaps TRBD2 (5 bases). Trimming took 5 bases from V and 4 from J, leaving 11 bases between them. There are 13 residues in the CDR3. Germline CDR1 and CDR2: SQVTM and ANQGSEA. CDR3 coding DNA: TGCAGCGTTCAGAGAGGGATCACCGGGGAGCTGTTTTTT. It encodes CSVQRGITGELFF.